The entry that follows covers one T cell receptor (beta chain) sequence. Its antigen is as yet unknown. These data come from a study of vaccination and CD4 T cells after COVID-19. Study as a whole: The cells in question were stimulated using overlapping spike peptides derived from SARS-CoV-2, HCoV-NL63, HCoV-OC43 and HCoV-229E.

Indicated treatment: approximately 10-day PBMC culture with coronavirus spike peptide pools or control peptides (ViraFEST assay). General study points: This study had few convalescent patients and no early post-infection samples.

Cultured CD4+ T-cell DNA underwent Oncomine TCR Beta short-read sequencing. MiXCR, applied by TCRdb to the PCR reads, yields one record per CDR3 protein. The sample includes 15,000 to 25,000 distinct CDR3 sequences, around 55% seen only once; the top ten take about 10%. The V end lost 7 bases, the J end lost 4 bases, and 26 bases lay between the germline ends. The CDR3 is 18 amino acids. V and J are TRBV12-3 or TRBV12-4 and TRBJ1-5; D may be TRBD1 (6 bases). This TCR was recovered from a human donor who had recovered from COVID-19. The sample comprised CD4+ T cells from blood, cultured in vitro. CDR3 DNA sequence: TGTGCCAGCACCCCCACGGGTTTTTGGGGAAGGGGGAATCAGCCCCAGCATTTT. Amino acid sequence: CASTPTGFWGRGNQPQHF.